This note documents a single TCR beta chain sequence. The antigen is unknown. This CDR3 is built from 15 residues. Trimming pared 4 bases from V and 2 bases from J, leaving 14 bases between. The germline V gene encodes CDR1 SGHTA and CDR2 FQGNSA. This sample stems from a study of blood T cells in healthy people across ages. Study-level points and caveats: Diversity estimates drawn from one million T cells were deemed underestimates. A strong correlation was found between TCR beta diversity and the percentage of naive T cells.

A J-beta primer mix and a sample-barcoded 5' primer were used in a second PCR of about 7 to 11 cycles. Each cDNA molecule received a tag from a template-switch adaptor that had 12 random nucleotides. Sequencing yielded, for each sample, at least 2.5 million paired-end reads carrying CDR3. TCRdb re-derived calls from the 5' RACE reads in MiXCR, one entry per CDR3 protein. The table shows around 1.1 million distinct CDR3 sequences, with about two fifths occurring only once. The TCR originated in a man between 18 and 29 years old in good health. The sequencing input was blood. The chain has TRBV7-2 and TRBJ1-2; D might be TRBD1 (5 bases). CDR3 coding DNA: TGTGCCAGCAGCTCGGTAGGGGATATGAACTATGGCTACACCTTC. Encoded protein: CASSSVGDMNYGYTF.